Listed below are T cell receptor beta chains from one sample, sequenced in a study of chemoradiotherapy in HPV16-positive cancers. Data came from immunoSEQ multiplex PCR; TCRdb stores just in-frame clones and leaves some out. Of approximately 30,000 clones listed, more than 70% were seen once; the top ten hold 4.8%. Sequencing was performed on blood, taken from a patient who underwent chemoradiotherapy. These receptors originate from a human donor with HPV-associated anogenital cancer. CDR3s include the opening cysteine and the closing phenylalanine or tryptophan. A D gene is named only where the DNA matches it firmly. Size tells how often a clone was seen (once, few, many) or the class of an expanded clone, and some rows leave it out.

J gene	clone size	V gene	CDR3 length	D gene	CDR3 DNA	CDR3 protein
TRBJ1-1	.	TRBV6-6	15	TRBD1	TGTGCCAGCAGTATAGGACAGGTGAGGAACACTGAAGCTTTCTTT	CASSIGQVRNTEAFF
TRBJ1-1	.	TRBV7-8	13	.	TGTGCCAGCAGCTTGGGGACTGACACTGAAGCTTTCTTT	CASSLGTDTEAFF
TRBJ1-2	few	TRBV6-6	12	.	TGTGCCAGCATGTTGGGGGGTACTGGCTACACCTTC	CASMLGGTGYTF
TRBJ1-6	once	TRBV6-4	14	.	TGTGCCAGCAGTGCCTCACCAGGCAATTCACCCCTCCACTTT	CASSASPGNSPLHF
TRBJ1-4	.	TRBV19	12	.	TGTGCCAGTAGTATAGGGGGTCTCGGACTGTTTTTT	CASSIGGLGLFF
TRBJ2-7	.	TRBV29-1	13	TRBD2	TGCAGCGTAAAGACTAGCGGGGACTACGAGCAGTACTTC	CSVKTSGDYEQYF
TRBJ1-5	.	TRBV28	14	.	TGTGCCAGCAGTTTCAGTGTTGGCGTCGGGACCCAGCATTTT	CASSFSVGVGTQHF
TRBJ2-6	.	TRBV18	17	.	TGTGCCAGCTCACCATTCAGCGGATTCTCTGGGGCCAACGTCCTGACTTTC	CASSPFSGFSGANVLTF
TRBJ1-2	.	TRBV29-1	15	TRBD1	TGCAGCGTTCACGTGCCGGGACAGGGGGCCAGTGGCTACACCTTC	CSVHVPGQGASGYTF
TRBJ2-3	.	TRBV5-1	14	.	TGCGCCAGCAGCTTTACGCGGGCTACAGATACGCAGTATTTT	CASSFTRATDTQYF
TRBJ2-3	.	TRBV27	16	TRBD1	TGTGCCAGCAGTTTGAGGACAGGGGTTCGGACAGATACGCAGTATTTT	CASSLRTGVRTDTQYF
TRBJ2-1	.	TRBV11-3	16	TRBD1	TGTGCCAGCAGCTTCACGGCCGGGACAGGGAGGAATGAGCAGTTCTTC	CASSFTAGTGRNEQFF
TRBJ1-4	.	TRBV5-1	15	.	TGCGCCAGCAGCTTTGGGCAGGGTCTTAACGAAAAACTGTTTTTT	CASSFGQGLNEKLFF
TRBJ1-1	.	TRBV10-2	10	.	TGCGCCAGCGGAAACACTGAAGCTTTCTTT	CASGNTEAFF
TRBJ2-7	.	TRBV5-1	14	.	TGCGCCAGCAGCTTAGACGGGAGCTCCTACGAGCAGTACTTC	CASSLDGSSYEQYF
TRBJ2-7	.	TRBV4-1	15	TRBD2	TGCGCCAGCAGCCCTCGGGGGGAGAGCTCCTACGAGCAGTACTTC	CASSPRGESSYEQYF
TRBJ1-2	.	TRBV15	14	.	TGTGCCACGGACAGCACATCGAGTGGGTATGGCTACACCTTC	CATDSTSSGYGYTF
TRBJ2-7	few	TRBV21-1	14	.	TGTGCCAGCATAGTCCTCTGGGCGAACTACGAGCAGTACTTC	CASIVLWANYEQYF
TRBJ1-1	.	TRBV5-1	18	.	TGCGCCAGCAGCCCATATGGGGGTTCCCATGCTATGAACACTGAAGCTTTCTTT	CASSPYGGSHAMNTEAFF
TRBJ2-1	.	TRBV11-2	11	.	TGTGCCAGCGAATCAAAGAATGAGCAGTTCTTC	CASESKNEQFF
TRBJ1-1	.	TRBV14	15	.	TGTGCCAGCAGCCCCCAAGGGGCTTTGAACACTGAAGCTTTCTTT	CASSPQGALNTEAFF
TRBJ1-5	.	TRBV4-1	15	.	TGCGCCAGCAGCCAAGCTGACAGTACCTATCAGCCCCAGCATTTT	CASSQADSTYQPQHF
TRBJ2-1	.	TRBV6-1	15	.	TGTGCCAGCAGTTTAACTCAGAGCTCCTACAATGAGCAGTTCTTC	CASSLTQSSYNEQFF
TRBJ2-7	.	TRBV10-2	15	.	TGCGCCAGCAGTATTACTTCGGAGGCCTCCTACGAGCAGTACTTC	CASSITSEASYEQYF
TRBJ1-5	.	TRBV30	13	.	TGTGCCTGGAGCTCGTCAGGGGATCAGCCCCAGCATTTT	CAWSSSGDQPQHF
TRBJ2-5	.	TRBV10-2	16	TRBD2	TGCGCCAGCAGTGATTTAACTAGCGGATCTCAAGAGACCCAGTACTTC	CASSDLTSGSQETQYF
TRBJ2-1	.	TRBV29-1	12	.	TGCAGCGTATTAGACATCTACAATGAGCAGTTCTTC	CSVLDIYNEQFF
TRBJ2-3	.	TRBV11-3	15	TRBD1	TGTGCCAGCAGCTCCGGGGACAGGGTCCCAGATACGCAGTATTTT	CASSSGDRVPDTQYF
TRBJ2-2	.	TRBV6-4	20	TRBD2	TGTGCCAGCAGTGGTAGGGTCTTCAGGGTTCGCGGGAGGGCCCCCGGGGAGCTGTTTTTT	CASSGRVFRVRGRAPGELFF
TRBJ2-7	.	TRBV15	14	TRBD1	TGTGCCACCAGCAGATCCGCACAGGGGGGCGAGCAGTACTTC	CATSRSAQGGEQYF
TRBJ2-2	.	TRBV19	15	TRBD2	TGTGCCAGTAGAGGACTAGCCCTGAGGACCGGGGAGCTGTTTTTT	CASRGLALRTGELFF
TRBJ1-5	.	TRBV2	15	TRBD1	TGTGCCAGCAGTATGACAGGGGACCCCAATCAGCCCCAGCATTTT	CASSMTGDPNQPQHF
TRBJ2-2	few	TRBV9	15	.	TGTGCCAGCAGCGTAGGCGGGTGGGGAACCGGGGAGCTGTTTTTT	CASSVGGWGTGELFF
TRBJ2-4	.	TRBV27	15	TRBD1	TGTGCCACCCTGGACAGGGGTGGAACCAAAAACATTCAGTACTTC	CATLDRGGTKNIQYF
TRBJ2-7	.	TRBV21-1	17	.	TGTGCCAGCAGCAAAGCGCAGGGGGGGGACAGGGTACACGAGCAGTACTTC	CASSKAQGGDRVHEQYF
TRBJ1-1	medium-sized	TRBV7-8	13	.	TGTGCCAGCAGCTTAACCGGGGGCACTGAAGCTTTCTTT	CASSLTGGTEAFF
TRBJ1-2	.	TRBV29-1	14	.	TGCAGCGCCACGGGGGGGGACGTCAGCTATGGCTACACCTTC	CSATGGDVSYGYTF
TRBJ2-3	.	TRBV11-2	15	TRBD2	TGTGCCAGCAGCTTGGCGGGGGGGCTAACAGATACGCAGTATTTT	CASSLAGGLTDTQYF
TRBJ2-1	.	TRBV4-2	14	TRBD2	TGTGCCAGCAGCCCGGGGGGCTCCTACAATGAGCAGTTCTTC	CASSPGGSYNEQFF
TRBJ2-5	.	TRBV10-1	12	.	TGCGCCAGCAGTAAGGGGCTCGAGACCCAGTACTTC	CASSKGLETQYF